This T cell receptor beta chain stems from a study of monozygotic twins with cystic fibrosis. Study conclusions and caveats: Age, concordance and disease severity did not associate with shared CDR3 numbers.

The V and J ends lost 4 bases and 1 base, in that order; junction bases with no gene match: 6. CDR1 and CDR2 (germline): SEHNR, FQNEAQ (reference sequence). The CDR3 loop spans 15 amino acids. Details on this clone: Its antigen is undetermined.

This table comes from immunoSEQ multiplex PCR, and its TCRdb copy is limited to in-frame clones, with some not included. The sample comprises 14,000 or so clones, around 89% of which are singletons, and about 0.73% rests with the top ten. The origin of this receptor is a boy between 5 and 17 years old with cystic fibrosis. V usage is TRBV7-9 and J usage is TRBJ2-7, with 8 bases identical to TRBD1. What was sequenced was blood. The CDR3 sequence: CASSSEWDRSYEQYF. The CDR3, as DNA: TGTGCCAGCAGCTCAGAGTGGGACAGGTCCTACGAGCAGTACTTC.